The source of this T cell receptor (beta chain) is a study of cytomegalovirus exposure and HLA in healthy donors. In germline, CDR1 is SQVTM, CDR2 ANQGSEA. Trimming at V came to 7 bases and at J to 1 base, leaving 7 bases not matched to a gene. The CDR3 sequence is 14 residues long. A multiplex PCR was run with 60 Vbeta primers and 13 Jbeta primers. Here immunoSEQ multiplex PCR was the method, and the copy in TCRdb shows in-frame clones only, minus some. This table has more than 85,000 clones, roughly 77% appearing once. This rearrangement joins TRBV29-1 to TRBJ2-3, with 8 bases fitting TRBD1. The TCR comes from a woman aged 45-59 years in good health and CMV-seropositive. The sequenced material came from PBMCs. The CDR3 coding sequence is TGCAGCGCTCGACAGGGGACGGGCACAGATACGCAGTATTTT. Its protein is CSARQGTGTDTQYF.